These 10 T cell receptor beta chains came from one sample sequenced in a study of blood T cells in healthy people across ages (dated by TCRdb to the mid-2010s). The library came from 5' RACE. Sequenced using an Illumina HiSeq 2500. A second roughly 7 to 11 cycle PCR used a sample-barcoded 5' primer and a J-beta primer mix. Using fastp trimming at Q25 and MiXCR clonotype assembly, TCRdb reanalyzed the public sequencing data and kept in-frame beta chains. When rows share a CDR3 protein, they turn into one entry using the most common DNA and genes. Within this sample are approximately 730,000 distinct CDR3 sequences, with 50% to 65% of them counted one time only. Jointly, the top ten make up about two fifths of the sample. The material sequenced was blood. These receptors were obtained from a man older than 75 in good health.

This clonotype was observed a handful of times. CDR3 sequence: CASISPGGEQYF. CDR3 in DNA: TGTGCCAGCATCTCTCCGGGGGGCGAGCAGTACTTC. The chain employs TRBV3-1 and TRBJ2-4; TRBD2 matches 7 bases. The end of the DNA aligns better with TRBJ2-7, so the J call may be wrong. The CDR3 runs to 12 residues. Germline V CDR1 and CDR2: LGHDT, YNNKEL (reference sequence).

This sequence joins TRBV6-1 and TRBJ1-2, with D maybe TRBD1 (6 bases). This CDR3 has 12 residues. Germline V lookup: CDR1 MNHNS, CDR2 SASEGT. Deletions cut 8 bases from V and 8 bases from J, with 15 bases between. The CDR3, as DNA: TGTGCCAGCGCCGGGGGGGCTCACGGCTACACCTTC. It translates to CASAGGAHGYTF.

The J gene is TRBJ2-7, the V gene TRBV7-3; 11 nucleotides agree with TRBD1. Germline CDR1 SGHTA, CDR2 FQGTGA. This CDR3 has 15 residues. Trimming took 5 bases from V and 4 from J; bases not matched to a gene: 7. CDR3 in amino acids: CASSAWTGGGYEQYF. The CDR3 bases are TGTGCCAGCAGCGCGTGGACAGGGGGCGGGTACGAGCAGTACTTC. Combining the CDR3 with reference TRBV7-3 and TRBJ2-7 gives the whole variable domain GAGVSQTPSNKVTEKGKYVELRCDPISGHTALYWYRQSLGQGPEFLIYFQGTGAADDSGLPNDRFFAVRPEGSVSTLKIQRTERGDSAVYLCASSAWTGGGYEQYFGPGTRLTVT.

The gene calls are TRBV10-3 and TRBJ2-7, with D perhaps given as TRBD1 or TRBD2 (5 bases each). The J call may not be correct, given that the DNA end is closer to TRBJ2-5. From germline, CDR1 is ENHRY and CDR2 SYGVKD. This CDR3 has 14 residues. Here the CDR3 DNA reads TGTGCCATCAGTGAAGTTGGGGGTACGGAGACCCAGTACTTC. Translation: CAISEVGGTETQYF.

This clonotype showed up just a few times. This chain connects TRBV11-2 to TRBJ1-4; D may be TRBD1 (5 bases). Trimming removed 1 base at V and 7 bases at J, with 13 bases between. The CDR3 length is 15 residues. Looked up from germline, CDR1 is SGHAT and CDR2 is FQNNGV. The chain's CDR3 is CASSLGARRAEKLFF. The CDR3 DNA sequence: TGTGCCAGCAGCTTAGGGGCTCGCAGGGCTGAAAAACTGTTTTTT.

This clonotype showed up just a few times. The chain recombines TRBV24-1 with TRBJ2-1, with 9 bases fitting TRBD2. Germline CDR1 reads KGHDR; CDR2 reads SFDVKD. The CDR3 runs to 15 residues. V gave up 4 bases and J gave up 8 bases; unmatched junction bases: 8. This chain's CDR3 is CATSEPRTSVDEQFF. Written as DNA, the CDR3 is TGTGCCACCAGTGAACCCCGGACTAGCGTTGATGAGCAGTTCTTC.

The chain is built from TRBV7-8 and TRBJ1-1; tentatively, D is TRBD1 (5 bases). Germline V CDR1 and CDR2: SGHVS, FQNEAQ. V lost 1 base, J lost 3 bases, and 12 bases lay in between. The CDR3 runs to 15 residues. The CDR3 reads CASSLGRVRDTEAFF. The CDR3 DNA sequence: TGTGCCAGCAGCTTAGGCAGGGTTCGTGACACTGAAGCTTTCTTT.

The chain recombines TRBV12-3 or TRBV12-4 with TRBJ2-7; 10 bases are shared with TRBD1. The CDR3 covers 17 residues. The V and J ends lost 5 bases and 4 bases, in that order; junction bases with no gene match: 14. For the CDR3, the DNA is TGTGCCAGCAGTCCCATCCCCGGGACAGGGGCCCGTTACGAGCAGTACTTC. Residues: CASSPIPGTGARYEQYF.

This chain connects TRBV14 to TRBJ2-4; no clear D gene. TRBJ2-7 matches the DNA end more closely, so the J call is doubtful. Germline V gene sequence: CDR1 SGHDN, CDR2 FVKESK. This CDR3 region has 15 residues. The CDR3 spells CASSQEGYLGYEQYF. Here the CDR3 DNA reads TGTGCCAGCAGCCAAGAGGGCTATCTCGGGTACGAGCAGTACTTC.

This clonotype was counted only a few times. V usage is TRBV20-1 and J usage is TRBJ2-1; 11 bases are shared with TRBD2. V lost 2 bases to trimming and J lost 0 bases; unmatched junction nucleotides: 3. CDR1 and CDR2 (germline): DFQATT, SNEGSKA (reference sequence). The CDR3 runs to 16 residues. CDR3 sequence reads: CSARRLAGSSYNEQFF. CDR3 DNA sequence: TGCAGTGCTAGAAGACTAGCGGGGAGCTCCTACAATGAGCAGTTCTTC.